The rows below give T cell receptor beta chains drawn from one sample of a study of identical twins. TCRdb re-derived calls from the 5' RACE reads in MiXCR, one entry per CDR3 protein. The sample carries 1.5 million or so distinct CDR3 sequences, around 33% recorded once. Source material: cord blood. The receptor source for this set is a newborn girl in good health. CDR3s include the opening cysteine and the closing phenylalanine or tryptophan.

v_call	cdr3_length	j_call	cdr3_aa
TRBV6-5	14	TRBJ2-2	CASRAGTGNRELFF
TRBV28	17	TRBJ2-7	CASKLRTGERLSYEQYF
TRBV3-1	18	TRBJ2-5	CASSRPRPSGGSKETQYF
TRBV2	16	TRBJ2-7	CASSQRIQGAYNEQYF
TRBV12-3/TRBV12-4	11	TRBJ2-4	CASRIGNIQYF
TRBV7-2	15	TRBJ1-1	CASRKTGEVGTEAFF
TRBV18	16	TRBJ1-2	CASSPGFEGVNYGYTF
TRBV24-1	16	TRBJ1-1	CATSDLPGRVNTEAFF
TRBV7-2	15	TRBJ1-2	CASSVIRVGVYGYTF
TRBV11-2	15	TRBJ2-5	CASSWTSGGANEQYF
TRBV14	16	TRBJ2-7	CASSLWARDPPYEQYF
TRBV27	15	TRBJ2-5	CASSLSTPVLGTQYF
TRBV5-1	16	.	CASSLELAGLYNEQYF
TRBV20-1	13	TRBJ1-5	CSARVQVNQPQHF
TRBV12-3/TRBV12-4	13	TRBJ2-3	CASRRQGTDVQYF
TRBV11-2	16	TRBJ2-7	CASSLDHGLASYEQYF
TRBV12-3/TRBV12-4	17	TRBJ2-5	CASSPTIAGVYQETQYF
TRBV15	17	TRBJ1-4	CASSRDPRAATNEKLFF
TRBV20-1	12	TRBJ2-7	CSASKGSYEQYF
TRBV20-1	15	TRBJ2-2	CSAREFGQGTGELFF
TRBV5-4	15	TRBJ2-3	CASSLGGGRSDTQYF
TRBV7-9	13	TRBJ1-1	CAGSSGRPTEAFF
TRBV4-1	15	TRBJ2-7	CASSHDVEHSYEQYF
TRBV20-1	16	TRBJ2-5	CSARALLASSYNEQYF
TRBV7-6	17	TRBJ1-5	CASSLGTPQYSNQPQHF
TRBV6-1	13	TRBJ1-2	CATRGGINYGYTF
TRBV20-1	11	TRBJ2-7	CSASRNYEQYF
TRBV29-1	11	TRBJ1-1	CSVVGFPEAFF
TRBV7-9	11	.	CASRYHNEQYF
TRBV9	15	TRBJ2-2	CASSTSRINTGELFF
TRBV19	13	TRBJ1-1	CASSSKANTEAFF
TRBV20-1	13	TRBJ2-1	CSASLAGGYEQFF
TRBV2	16	TRBJ2-5	CASSEGTSGYAWTQYF
TRBV5-1	19	TRBJ1-5	CASSHPHPRQGGSNQPQHF
TRBV25-1	16	.	CASSEPHGTGGYEQYF
TRBV12-3/TRBV12-4	15	TRBJ2-3	CASSFSILASDTQYF
TRBV4-2	14	TRBJ2-5	CASSPTGSKETQYF
TRBV2	12	TRBJ2-2	CASKKQGGELFF
TRBV9	16	TRBJ2-7	CASSVSSNGAAYEQYF
TRBV6-2/TRBV6-3	15	.	CASSRQRGGSETQYF
TRBV18	14	TRBJ2-3	CASSPPGTRDTQYF
TRBV5-6	14	TRBJ2-7	CASINTQRGNEQYF
TRBV20-1	16	TRBJ2-3	CSAPGTSGISTDTQYF
TRBV28	16	TRBJ2-1	CASSTIAGGPSNEQFF
TRBV3-1	15	TRBJ2-3	CASSQEIIGTDTQYF
TRBV20-1	13	TRBJ1-2	CSARIVRNYGYTF
TRBV20-1	13	TRBJ2-5	CSAVAGRQETQYF
TRBV7-9	15	TRBJ1-1	CASSFRTVPNTEAFF
TRBV2	15	TRBJ2-3	CASSELKVSTDTQYF
TRBV3-1	13	TRBJ1-2	CASGEGARPPYTF
TRBV7-8	17	TRBJ2-1	CASSPEPSAYSYNEQFF
TRBV5-1	14	TRBJ2-5	CASSLAPVYNEQYF
TRBV20-1	16	.	CSAPLQGRTTYYEQYF